The next 13 T cell receptor beta chains were all read from a single sample in a study of blood T cell repertoires in COVID-19. Repertoires were generated with immunoSEQ multiplex PCR, while TCRdb's copy carries only in-frame clones and drops some. The profile shows 250,000 to 300,000 clones, under 90% of them singletons. Source material: PBMCs or T cells enriched from blood (not recorded which). The receptors come from a woman aged 40 to 49 who had recovered from COVID-19.

The chain combines TRBV24-1 with TRBJ2-1; 8 bases align to TRBD2. Germline V gene data show CDR1 as KGHDR and CDR2 as SFDVKD. CDR3 length: 14 amino acids. Trimming cost V 9 bases and J 3 bases; bases outside gene matches: 6. The chain's CDR3 is CATPGGPFYNEQFF. The DNA for the CDR3 is TGTGCCACCCCGGGGGGGCCTTTCTACAATGAGCAGTTCTTC.

The V call is TRBV19, the J call TRBJ2-1; D uncertain. This CDR3 region has 16 residues. Between the trimmed V and J ends, which lost 1 base and 4 bases, there was a span of 14 bases. Germline CDR1 is LNHDA and CDR2 is SQIVND (reference sequence). The CDR3 region is CASSIASATAYNEQFF. CDR3 DNA: TGTGCCAGTAGTATAGCTTCAGCGACGGCTTACAATGAGCAGTTCTTC.

The chain recombines TRBV5-1 with TRBJ1-1; TRBD1 agrees at 7 bases. This CDR3 spans 15 amino acids. The V gene's germline CDR1 is SGHRS and CDR2 YFSETQ. The ends lost 4 bases at V and 5 bases at J; junction bases unmatched: 11. CDR3 sequence (DNA): TGCGCCAGCAGCACAAGTATGGACAGGCGAACTGAAGCTTTCTTT. Translating it yields CASSTSMDRRTEAFF.

This chain joins TRBV4-3 and TRBJ2-2; 9 bases match TRBD1. CDR1 is LGHNA, CDR2 YSLEER, per germline. V shed 0 bases, J shed 7 bases, and the junction held 12 bases outside the gene matches. This CDR3 has 18 amino acids. The CDR3 region is CASSQEPFRDRVIGELFF. In DNA form, the CDR3 reads TGCGCCAGCAGCCAAGAACCCTTCCGGGACAGGGTTATCGGGGAGCTGTTTTTT.

V is TRBV18 and J is TRBJ2-7, with D possibly matching TRBD1 (5 bases). CDR3 length: 14 amino acids. V was clipped by 4 bases and J by 4 bases, with 14 bases between them. Germline lookup yields CDR1 KGHSH and CDR2 LQKENI. The CDR3 coding sequence is TGTGCCAGCTCACTCAGGGCTACCCCATACGAGCAGTACTTC. Its translation: CASSLRATPYEQYF.

V is TRBV1 and J is TRBJ2-1; TRBD2 was called by the table and not checked on the DNA. TRBV1 constitutes a pseudogene. This CDR3 contains 17 residues. The DNA for the CDR3 is TGCACCAGCAGCCAAGCTAGTTCGAGCGGGGATTACAATGAGCAGTTCTTC. Translation gives CTSSQASSSGDYNEQFF.

The V gene is TRBV5-1, the J gene TRBJ2-2; D is unresolved. The CDR3 contains 14 residues. Trimming took off 1 base at V and 6 bases at J, with 10 bases between the two ends. Germline CDR1 reads SGHRS; CDR2 reads YFSETQ. CDR3 residues: CASSLRLAAGELFF. The CDR3 DNA is TGCGCCAGCAGCTTGAGGTTGGCGGCCGGGGAGCTGTTTTTT.

The chain combines TRBV19 with TRBJ1-2, with D tentatively TRBD1 (6 bases). There are 14 residues in the CDR3. The V end was cut by 4 bases, the J end by 0 bases, with 9 bases between. Germline assignment: CDR1 LNHDA and CDR2 SQIVND (reference sequence). The CDR3 loop is CASSTRTANYGYTF. The CDR3 region has the DNA TGTGCCAGTAGTACTAGGACAGCTAACTATGGCTACACCTTC. Full variable domain (remainder filled in from reference TRBV19 and TRBJ1-2): DGGITQSPKYLFRKEGQNVTLSCEQNLNHDAMYWYRQDPGQGLRLIYYSQIVNDFQKGDIAEGYSVSREKKESFPLTVTSAQKNPTAFYLCASSTRTANYGYTFGSGTRLTVV.

This chain uses TRBV18 with TRBJ1-2, with 7 bases aligning to TRBD1. V lost 5 bases and J lost 0; bases outside the gene matches: 6. This CDR3 comprises 15 residues. The V gene's germline CDR1 is KGHSH and CDR2 LQKENI. CDR3 sequence: CASSDRQGSNYGYTF. DNA for the CDR3: TGTGCCAGCTCAGACAGACAGGGATCTAACTATGGCTACACCTTC.

This clone has a single count. Here the CDR3 DNA reads TGTGCCAGCAGCCAGAGCGGGGGGGCAAGGAATGAGCAGTTCTTC. Its translation is CASSQSGGARNEQFF. This chain joins TRBV3-1 (or the pseudogene TRBV3-2) and TRBJ2-1; 10 positions agree with TRBD2. Per germline, CDR1 LGHDT and CDR2 YNNKEL (reference sequence). The V gene end was trimmed by 3 bases and the J gene end by 7 bases; junction bases not matched to a gene: 6. This CDR3 comprises 15 residues.

This rearrangement joins TRBV5-1 to TRBJ2-7, with 9 bases fitting TRBD1. Trimming removed 4 bases from V and 3 bases from J; junction bases left unmatched: 20. The CDR3 spans 19 residues. Germline CDR1 SGHRS, CDR2 YFSETQ. This CDR3 reads CASSTWGQGFTAPDYEQYF. CDR3 coding DNA: TGCGCCAGCAGCACCTGGGGACAGGGTTTTACGGCACCCGACTACGAGCAGTACTTC. Together with reference TRBV5-1 and TRBJ2-7, the CDR3 gives the full variable domain: KAGVTQTPRYLIKTRGQQVTLSCSPISGHRSVSWYQQTPGQGLQFLFEYFSETQRNKGNFPGRFSGRQFSNSRSEMNVSTLELGDSALYLCASSTWGQGFTAPDYEQYFGPGTRLTVT.

The CDR3 nucleotides read TGTGCCAGCAGTGAAATTATCGACACCGGGGAGCTGTTTTTT. It yields the protein CASSEIIDTGELFF. The chain uses TRBV2 and TRBJ2-2; D ambiguous. Germline values: CDR1 SNHLY, CDR2 FYNNEI. V was pared by 2 bases and J by 3 bases, with 7 bases between. The CDR3 is made up of 14 amino acids.

This rearrangement joins TRBV5-1 to TRBJ1-1; D may be TRBD1 (5 bases). The CDR3 loop spans 16 amino acids. Germline lookup yields CDR1 SGHRS and CDR2 YFSETQ. V lost 4 bases to trimming and J lost 1 base, with 17 bases between them. This CDR3 is CASSLGGGKANTEAFF. The CDR3 DNA reads TGCGCCAGCAGCCTGGGCGGGGGGAAGGCGAACACTGAAGCTTTCTTT.